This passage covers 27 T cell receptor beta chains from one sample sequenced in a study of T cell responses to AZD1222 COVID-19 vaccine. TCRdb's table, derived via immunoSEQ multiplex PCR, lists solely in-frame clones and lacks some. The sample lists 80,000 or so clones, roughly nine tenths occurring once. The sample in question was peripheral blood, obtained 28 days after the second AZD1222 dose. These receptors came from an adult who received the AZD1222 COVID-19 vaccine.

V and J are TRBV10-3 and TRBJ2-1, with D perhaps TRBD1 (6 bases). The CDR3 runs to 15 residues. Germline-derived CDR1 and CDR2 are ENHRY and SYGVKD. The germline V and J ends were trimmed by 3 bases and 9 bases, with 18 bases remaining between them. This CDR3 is CAISDDTGYSGEQFF. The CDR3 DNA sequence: TGTGCCATCAGTGACGATACAGGGTACAGCGGTGAGCAGTTCTTC.

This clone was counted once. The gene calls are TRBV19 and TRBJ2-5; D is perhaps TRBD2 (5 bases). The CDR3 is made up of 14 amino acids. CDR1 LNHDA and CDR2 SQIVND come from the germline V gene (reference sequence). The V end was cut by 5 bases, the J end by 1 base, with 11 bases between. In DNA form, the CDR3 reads TGTGCCAGTAGTCCGAGCGGAATCCAAGAGACCCAGTACTTC. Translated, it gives CASSPSGIQETQYF. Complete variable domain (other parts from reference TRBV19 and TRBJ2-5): DGGITQSPKYLFRKEGQNVTLSCEQNLNHDAMYWYRQDPGQGLRLIYYSQIVNDFQKGDIAEGYSVSREKKESFPLTVTSAQKNPTAFYLCASSPSGIQETQYFGPGTRLLVL.

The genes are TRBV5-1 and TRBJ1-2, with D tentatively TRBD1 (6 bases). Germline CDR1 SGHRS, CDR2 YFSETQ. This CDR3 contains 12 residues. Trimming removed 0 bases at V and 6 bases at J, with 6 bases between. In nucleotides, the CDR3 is TGCGCCAGCAGCTTGGGACAGGATGGCTACACCTTC. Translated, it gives CASSLGQDGYTF.

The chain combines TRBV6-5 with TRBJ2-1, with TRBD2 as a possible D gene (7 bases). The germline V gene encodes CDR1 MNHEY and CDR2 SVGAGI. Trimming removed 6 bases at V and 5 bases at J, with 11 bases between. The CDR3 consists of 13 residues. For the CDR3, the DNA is TGTGCCAGCAGGAGGGGGGGGCACAATGAGCAGTTCTTC. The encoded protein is CASRRGGHNEQFF.

CDR3 in amino acids: CASRRVQGPHGYTF. The CDR3, as DNA: TGTGCCAGCAGAAGAGTACAGGGACCTCATGGCTACACCTTC. V is TRBV6-5 and J is TRBJ1-2, with TRBD1 as a possible D gene (6 bases). CDR1 is MNHEY and CDR2 is SVGAGI in the germline V gene. This CDR3 is built from 14 residues. V lost 6 bases and J lost 6, with 17 bases in between.

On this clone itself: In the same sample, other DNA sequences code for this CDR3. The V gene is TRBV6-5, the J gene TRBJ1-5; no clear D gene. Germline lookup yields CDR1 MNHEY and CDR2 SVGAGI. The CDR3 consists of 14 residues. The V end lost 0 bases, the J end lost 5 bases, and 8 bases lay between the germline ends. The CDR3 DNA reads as TGTGCCAGCAGTTACTCAGGCAGTCATCAGCCCCAGCATTTT. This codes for CASSYSGSHQPQHF.

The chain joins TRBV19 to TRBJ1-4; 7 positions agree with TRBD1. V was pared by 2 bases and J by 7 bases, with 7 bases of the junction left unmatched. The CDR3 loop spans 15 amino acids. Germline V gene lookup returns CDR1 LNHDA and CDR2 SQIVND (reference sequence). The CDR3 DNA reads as TGTGCCAGTAGTATAACAGGGGAAGCGCCTGAAAAACTGTTTTTT. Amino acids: CASSITGEAPEKLFF.

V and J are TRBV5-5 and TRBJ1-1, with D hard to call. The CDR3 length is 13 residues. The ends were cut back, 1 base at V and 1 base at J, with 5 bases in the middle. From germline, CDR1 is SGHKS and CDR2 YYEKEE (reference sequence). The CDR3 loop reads CASSLTENTEAFF. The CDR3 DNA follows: TGTGCCAGCAGCTTGACAGAGAACACTGAAGCTTTCTTT.

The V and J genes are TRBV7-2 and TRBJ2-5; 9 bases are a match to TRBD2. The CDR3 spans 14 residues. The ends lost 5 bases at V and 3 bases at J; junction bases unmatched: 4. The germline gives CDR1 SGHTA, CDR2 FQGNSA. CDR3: CASSLTSGKETQYF. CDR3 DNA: TGTGCCAGCAGCCTGACTAGCGGAAAAGAGACCCAGTACTTC.

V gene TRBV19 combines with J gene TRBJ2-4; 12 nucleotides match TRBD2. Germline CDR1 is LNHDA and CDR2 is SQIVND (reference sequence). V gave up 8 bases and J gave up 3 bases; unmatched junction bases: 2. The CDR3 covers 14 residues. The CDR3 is CASGLAGRKNIQYF. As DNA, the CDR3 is TGTGCCAGTGGACTAGCGGGACGCAAAAACATTCAGTACTTC.

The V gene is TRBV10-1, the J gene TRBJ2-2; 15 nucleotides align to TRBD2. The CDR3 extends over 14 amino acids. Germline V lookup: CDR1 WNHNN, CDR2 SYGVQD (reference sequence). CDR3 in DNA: TGCGCTCCGGGACTAGCGGGGGGCGGCCGGGAGCTGTTTTTT. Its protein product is CAPGLAGGGRELFF.

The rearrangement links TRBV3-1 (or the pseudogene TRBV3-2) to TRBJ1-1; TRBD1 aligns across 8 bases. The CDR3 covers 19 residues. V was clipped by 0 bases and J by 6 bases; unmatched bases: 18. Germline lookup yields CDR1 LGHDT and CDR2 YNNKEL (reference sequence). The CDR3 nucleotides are TGTGCCAGCAGCCAAGAGTTTTCGGACAGGGAGGTTTGGGCCGCTGAAGCTTTCTTT. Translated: CASSQEFSDREVWAAEAFF.

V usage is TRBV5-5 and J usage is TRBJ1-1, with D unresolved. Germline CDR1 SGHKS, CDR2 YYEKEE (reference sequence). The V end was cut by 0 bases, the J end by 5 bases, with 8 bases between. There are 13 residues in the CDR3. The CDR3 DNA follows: TGTGCCAGCAGCTTGGCCGAGGTTACTGAAGCTTTCTTT. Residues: CASSLAEVTEAFF.

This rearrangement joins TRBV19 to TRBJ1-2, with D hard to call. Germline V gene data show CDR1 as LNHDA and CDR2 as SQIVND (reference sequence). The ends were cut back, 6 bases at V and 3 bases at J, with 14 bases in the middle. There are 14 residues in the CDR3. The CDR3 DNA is TGTGCCAGTAGGGGGTTACTTTGGGACTATGGCTACACCTTC. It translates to CASRGLLWDYGYTF.

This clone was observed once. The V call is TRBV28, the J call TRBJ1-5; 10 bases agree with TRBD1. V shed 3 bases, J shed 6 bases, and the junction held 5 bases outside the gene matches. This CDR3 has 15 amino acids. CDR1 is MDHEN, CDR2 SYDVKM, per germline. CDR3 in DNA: TGTGCCAGCAGTTTGGGACAGGGGTACCGTCAGCCCCAGCATTTT. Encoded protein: CASSLGQGYRQPQHF.

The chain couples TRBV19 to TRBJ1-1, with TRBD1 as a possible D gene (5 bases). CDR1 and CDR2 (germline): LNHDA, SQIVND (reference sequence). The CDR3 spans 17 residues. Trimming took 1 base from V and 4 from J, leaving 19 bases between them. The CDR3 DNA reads TGTGCCAGTAGTATAGTGGGGCAGGGAAAGAAATCCACTGAAGCTTTCTTT. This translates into CASSIVGQGKKSTEAFF.

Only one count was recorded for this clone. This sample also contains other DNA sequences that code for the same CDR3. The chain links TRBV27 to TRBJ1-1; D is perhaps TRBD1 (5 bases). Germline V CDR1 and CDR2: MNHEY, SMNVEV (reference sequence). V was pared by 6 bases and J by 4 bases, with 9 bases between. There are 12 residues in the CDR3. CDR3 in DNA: TGTGCCAGCAGCCCTCAGGGCACTGAAGCTTTCTTT. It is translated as CASSPQGTEAFF.

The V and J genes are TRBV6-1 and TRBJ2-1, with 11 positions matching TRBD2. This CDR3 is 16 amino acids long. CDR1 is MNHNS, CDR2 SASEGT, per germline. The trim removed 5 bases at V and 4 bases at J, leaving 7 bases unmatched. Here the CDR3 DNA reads TGTGCCAGCAGTAAAGGGACTAGCGGCCATTACAATGAGCAGTTCTTC. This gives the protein CASSKGTSGHYNEQFF.

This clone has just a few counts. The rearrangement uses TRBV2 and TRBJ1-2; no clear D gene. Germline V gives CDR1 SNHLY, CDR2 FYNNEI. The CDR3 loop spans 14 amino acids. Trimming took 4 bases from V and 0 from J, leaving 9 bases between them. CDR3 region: CASSGRIANYGYTF. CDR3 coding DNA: TGTGCCAGCAGTGGCAGGATAGCTAACTATGGCTACACCTTC.

The CDR3 DNA reads as TGCGCCAGCAGGCTAGAGGGAACTGAAGCTTTCTTT. Encoded protein: CASRLEGTEAFF. The chain recombines TRBV5-1 with TRBJ1-1; D gene unclear. V lost 5 bases and J lost 5, with 10 bases in between. The CDR3 sequence is 12 residues long. The V gene's germline CDR1 is SGHRS and CDR2 YFSETQ.

CDR3 nucleotide sequence: TGCGCCAGCAGCCCATACCGGGACAGGGGACTAGGGGACTACAATGAGCAGTTCTTC. It codes for CASSPYRDRGLGDYNEQFF. V usage is TRBV5-1 and J usage is TRBJ2-1, with 10 nucleotides matching TRBD1. This CDR3 region has 19 residues. CDR1 is SGHRS and CDR2 is YFSETQ in the germline V gene. V dropped 4 bases and J dropped 3; count of bases not matched to a gene: 16.

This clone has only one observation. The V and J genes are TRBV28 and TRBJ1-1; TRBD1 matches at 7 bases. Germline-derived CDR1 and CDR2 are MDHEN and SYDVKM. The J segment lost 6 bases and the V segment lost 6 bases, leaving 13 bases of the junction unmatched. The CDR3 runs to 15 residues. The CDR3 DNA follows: TGTGCCAGCAGACCTAACACAGGGGCGTTAGCTGAAGCTTTCTTT. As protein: CASRPNTGALAEAFF.

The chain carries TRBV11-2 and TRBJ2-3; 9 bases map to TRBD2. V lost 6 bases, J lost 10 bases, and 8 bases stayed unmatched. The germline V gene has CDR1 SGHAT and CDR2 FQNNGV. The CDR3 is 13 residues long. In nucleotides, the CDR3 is TGTGCCAGCAGACAATCAGCGGGAGGTGCGCAGTATTTT. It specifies CASRQSAGGAQYF.

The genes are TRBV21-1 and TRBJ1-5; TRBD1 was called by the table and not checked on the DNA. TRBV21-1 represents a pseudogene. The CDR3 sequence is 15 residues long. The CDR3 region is CASRNRDRDNQPQHF. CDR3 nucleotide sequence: TGTGCCAGCAGGAACCGGGACAGGGACAATCAGCCCCAGCATTTT.

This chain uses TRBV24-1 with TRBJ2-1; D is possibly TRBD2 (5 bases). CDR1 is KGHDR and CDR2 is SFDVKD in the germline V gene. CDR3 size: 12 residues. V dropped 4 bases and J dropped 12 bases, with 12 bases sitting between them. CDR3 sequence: CATSERALRQFF. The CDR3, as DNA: TGTGCCACCAGTGAGAGGGCCCTAAGGCAGTTCTTC.

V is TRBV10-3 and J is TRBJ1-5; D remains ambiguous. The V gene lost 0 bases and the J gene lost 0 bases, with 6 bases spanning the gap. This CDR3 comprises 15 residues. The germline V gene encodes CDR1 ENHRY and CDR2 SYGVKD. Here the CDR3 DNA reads TGTGCCATCAGTGAGTCGAGAAGTAGCAATCAGCCCCAGCATTTT. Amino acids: CAISESRSSNQPQHF.

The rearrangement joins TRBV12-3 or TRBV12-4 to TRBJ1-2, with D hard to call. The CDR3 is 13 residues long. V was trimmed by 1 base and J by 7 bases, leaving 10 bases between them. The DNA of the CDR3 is TGTGCCAGCAGTTTAGGGACTCCGGGTGGCTACACCTTC. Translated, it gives CASSLGTPGGYTF.